This is a list of T cell receptor beta chains from one sample in a study of CD4+ T cells in melanoma. Generated by immunoSEQ multiplex PCR, the TCRdb table keeps only in-frame clones and is missing some. Of 110,000 to 150,000 clones in the sample, about 90% were seen once. Receptors originate from a human donor with melanoma. Both conserved end residues are part of each CDR3. A D gene is named only where the DNA matches it firmly. Not all rows give a size; the values are once, few, many and, for expanded clones, a class.

>TRBV4-2|-|-|TRBJ1-6
CASSQSEASPLHF
TGTGCCAGCAGCCAATCAGAGGCTTCACCCCTCCACTTT
>TRBV19|-|-|TRBJ1-1
CASRAFRNTEAFF
TGTGCCAGTCGGGCCTTTAGGAACACTGAAGCTTTCTTT
>TRBV7-8|-|once|TRBJ1-4
CASSFLTGSVSGLFF
TGTGCCAGCAGCTTTCTTACAGGTTCGGTTTCTGGACTGTTTTTT
>TRBV15|-|-|TRBJ2-3
CATSRPRDTQYF
TGTGCCACCAGCAGACCCCGAGATACGCAGTATTTT
>TRBV5-1|TRBD1|-|TRBJ2-1
CASSSGTGPTRKFF
TGCGCCAGCAGCTCCGGGACAGGTCCCACAAGGAAGTTCTTC
>TRBV7-9|-|-|TRBJ2-5
CASIPRRAAQETQYF
TGTGCCAGCATTCCTAGAAGGGCGGCCCAAGAGACCCAGTACTTC
>TRBV7-7|-|-|TRBJ1-1
CASSLDTGSEAFF
TGTGCCAGCAGCTTAGATACAGGCAGTGAAGCTTTCTTT
>TRBV6-5|TRBD1|-|TRBJ1-2
CASSDYGTGFYGYTF
TGTGCCAGCAGTGACTACGGGACAGGGTTCTATGGCTACACCTTC
>TRBV2|-|-|TRBJ1-5
CASHSANQPQHF
TGTGCCAGCCACTCAGCCAATCAGCCCCAGCATTTT
>TRBV6-1|-|-|TRBJ2-3
CASSDRGPTDTQYF
TGTGCCAGCAGTGATAGGGGTCCCACAGATACGCAGTATTTT
>TRBV7-6|-|-|TRBJ2-2
CASSSSWGELFF
TGTGCCAGCAGCTCCTCATGGGGGGAGCTGTTTTTT
>TRBV6-1|-|few|TRBJ2-2
CASILTGNTGELFF
TGTGCCAGCATCCTGACAGGGAACACCGGGGAGCTGTTTTTT
>TRBV11-2|-|-|TRBJ1-2
CASSLLAGAYGYTF
TGTGCCAGCAGCTTACTGGCGGGGGCCTATGGCTACACCTTC
>TRBV5-4|-|-|TRBJ1-1
CASSVDRSNTEAFF
TGTGCCAGCAGCGTCGACAGATCGAACACTGAAGCTTTCTTT
>TRBV5-1|TRBD2|-|TRBJ2-3
CASSRTSGGPSTDTQYF
TGCGCCAGCAGCCGGACTAGCGGGGGGCCTAGCACAGATACGCAGTATTTT
>TRBV2|-|-|TRBJ1-5
CASRTGGGGNQPQHF
TGTGCCAGCAGAACGGGAGGGGGAGGCAATCAGCCCCAGCATTTT
>TRBV6-1|-|-|TRBJ1-2
CASTPFRAPLGYTF
TGTGCCAGCACTCCCTTTAGAGCCCCTCTGGGCTACACCTTC
>TRBV27|-|-|TRBJ2-1
CASSRQGRGSGEQFF
TGTGCCAGCAGTAGACAGGGAAGAGGTAGCGGTGAGCAGTTCTTC
>TRBV19|TRBD2|-|TRBJ2-7
CASSPRAGGPFEQYF
TGTGCCAGTAGTCCCAGAGCGGGGGGGCCTTTCGAGCAGTACTTC
>TRBV18|-|-|TRBJ2-2
CASLPGSANTGELFF
TGTGCCAGCCTTCCGGGTAGTGCGAACACCGGGGAGCTGTTTTTT
>TRBV18|-|-|TRBJ1-3
CASSRADYSGNTIYF
TGTGCCAGCTCACGGGCAGACTACTCTGGAAACACCATATATTTT
>TRBV9|-|once|TRBJ2-3
CASSVVDQYGSDTQYF
TGTGCCAGCAGCGTAGTGGACCAATACGGATCCGATACGCAGTATTTT
>TRBV11-3|TRBD2|-|TRBJ2-3
CASSSELAGGKDTQYF
TGTGCCAGCAGCTCCGAACTAGCGGGGGGTAAAGATACGCAGTATTTT
>TRBV30|TRBD2|-|TRBJ2-5
CAWEAGQETQYF
TGTGCCTGGGAAGCGGGGCAAGAGACCCAGTACTTC
>TRBV4-1|-|-|TRBJ1-2
CASSPGFLRDGNYGYTF
TGCGCCAGCAGCCCAGGATTCCTGCGGGATGGTAACTATGGCTACACCTTC
>TRBV5-1|-|-|TRBJ1-6
CASSLGEGSPLHF
TGCGCCAGCAGCTTGGGGGAGGGTTCACCCCTCCACTTT
>TRBV18|-|few|TRBJ2-7
CASRISGAPEEQYF
TGTGCCAGCAGGATCTCGGGGGCGCCGGAGGAGCAGTACTTC
>TRBV2|-|once|TRBJ2-5
CASSSRTEQETQYF
TGTGCCAGCAGCTCCCGGACAGAACAAGAGACCCAGTACTTC
>TRBV9|-|-|TRBJ1-4
CASSPGQASNEKLFF
TGTGCCAGCAGCCCCGGCCAGGCCTCTAATGAAAAACTGTTTTTT
>TRBV10-3|-|-|TRBJ2-1
CAISGGRGSAQPLGKQFF
TGTGCCATCAGCGGGGGGCGGGGTTCGGCTCAACCTTTGGGGAAGCAGTTCTTC
>TRBV9|-|-|TRBJ1-1
CASSVVGAFF
TGTGCCAGCAGCGTAGTTGGGGCTTTCTTT
>TRBV19|-|-|TRBJ1-6
CASKSSGPNIYSPLHF
TGTGCCAGTAAAAGCTCGGGGCCCAATATCTATTCACCCCTCCACTTT
>TRBV7-8|TRBD1|-|TRBJ2-7
CASSLAGSSKGAAYEQYF
TGTGCCAGCAGCTTAGCGGGCAGCTCGAAGGGGGCCGCCTACGAGCAGTACTTC
>TRBV7-3|TRBD1|once|TRBJ2-5
CASSPQAGTGTQYF
TGTGCCAGCAGCCCCCAGGCCGGGACAGGGACCCAGTACTTC
>TRBV29-1|TRBD2|-|TRBJ2-5
CSVEEWGLAGGNQYF
TGCAGCGTTGAAGAGTGGGGACTAGCGGGGGGGAACCAGTACTTC
>TRBV18|-|-|TRBJ1-1
CASSNGMNTEAFF
TGTGCCAGCTCAAACGGGATGAACACTGAAGCTTTCTTT
>TRBV7-8|TRBD1|-|TRBJ2-1
CASSRPRTGKGEQFF
TGTGCCAGCAGCCGGCCGCGGACAGGGAAGGGCGAGCAGTTCTTC
>TRBV11-1|-|-|TRBJ2-2
CASSLSDRSLPGELFF
TGTGCCAGCAGCTTATCAGACAGAAGTCTTCCCGGGGAGCTGTTTTTT